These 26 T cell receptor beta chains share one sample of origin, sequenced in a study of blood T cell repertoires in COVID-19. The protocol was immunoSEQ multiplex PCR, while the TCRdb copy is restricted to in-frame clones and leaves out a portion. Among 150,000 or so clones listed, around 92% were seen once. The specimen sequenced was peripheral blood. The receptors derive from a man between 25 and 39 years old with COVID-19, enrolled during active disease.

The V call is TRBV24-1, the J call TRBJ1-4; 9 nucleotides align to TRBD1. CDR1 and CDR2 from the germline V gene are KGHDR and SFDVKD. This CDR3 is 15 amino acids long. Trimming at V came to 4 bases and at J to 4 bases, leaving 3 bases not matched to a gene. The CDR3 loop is CATSEQTGGNEKLFF. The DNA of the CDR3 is TGTGCCACCAGTGAACAGACAGGGGGTAATGAAAAACTGTTTTTT.

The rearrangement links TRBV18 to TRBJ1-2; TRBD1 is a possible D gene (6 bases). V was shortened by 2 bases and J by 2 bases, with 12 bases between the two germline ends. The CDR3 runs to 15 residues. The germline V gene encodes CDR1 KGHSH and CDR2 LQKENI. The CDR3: CASSPGLGQNYGYTF. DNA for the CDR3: TGTGCCAGCTCACCAGGGTTAGGACAGAACTATGGCTACACCTTC.

The CDR3 DNA is TGTGCCAGCAGCCTTAGCGGCCCTGTAGGGGAGCTGTTTTTT. Encoded protein: CASSLSGPVGELFF. This chain joins TRBV7-3 and TRBJ2-2; D might be TRBD2 (6 bases). Germline values: CDR1 SGHTA, CDR2 FQGTGA. V lost 5 bases to trimming and J lost 8 bases, with 15 bases between them. The CDR3 contains 14 residues.

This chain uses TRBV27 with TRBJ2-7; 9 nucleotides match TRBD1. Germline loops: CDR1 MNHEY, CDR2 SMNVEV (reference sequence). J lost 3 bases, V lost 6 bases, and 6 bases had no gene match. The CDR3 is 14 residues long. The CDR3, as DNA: TGTGCCAGCAGGACGACAGGGGGTAGCTACGAGCAGTACTTC. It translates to CASRTTGGSYEQYF.

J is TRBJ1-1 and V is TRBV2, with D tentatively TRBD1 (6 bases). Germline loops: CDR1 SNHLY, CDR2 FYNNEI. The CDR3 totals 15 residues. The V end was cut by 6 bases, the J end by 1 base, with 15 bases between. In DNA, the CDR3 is TGTGCCAGCAGGGACCCATGGACAGCGAACACTGAAGCTTTCTTT. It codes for CASRDPWTANTEAFF.

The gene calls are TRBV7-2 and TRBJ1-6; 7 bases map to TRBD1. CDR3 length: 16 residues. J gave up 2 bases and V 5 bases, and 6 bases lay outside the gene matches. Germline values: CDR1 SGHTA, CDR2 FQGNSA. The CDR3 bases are TGTGCCAGCAGCCGTCCGGGGACAGCCTATAATTCACCCCTCCACTTT. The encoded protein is CASSRPGTAYNSPLHF.

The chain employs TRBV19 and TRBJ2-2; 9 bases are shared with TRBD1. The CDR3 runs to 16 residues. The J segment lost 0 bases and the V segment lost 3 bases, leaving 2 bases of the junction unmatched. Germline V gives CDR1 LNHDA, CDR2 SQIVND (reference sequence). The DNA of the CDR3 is TGTGCCAGTAGTATTTGGGACAGGGCGAACACCGGGGAGCTGTTTTTT. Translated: CASSIWDRANTGELFF.

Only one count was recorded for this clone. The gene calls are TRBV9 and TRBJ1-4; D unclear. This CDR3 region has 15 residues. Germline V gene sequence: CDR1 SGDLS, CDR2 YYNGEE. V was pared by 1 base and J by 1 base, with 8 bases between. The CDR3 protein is CASSVSGGTNEKLFF. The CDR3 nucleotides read TGTGCCAGCAGCGTATCGGGAGGAACTAATGAAAAACTGTTTTTT.

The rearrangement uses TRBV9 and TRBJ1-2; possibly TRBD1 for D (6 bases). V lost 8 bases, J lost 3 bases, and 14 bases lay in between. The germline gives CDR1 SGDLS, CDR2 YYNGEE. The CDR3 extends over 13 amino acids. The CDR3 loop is CASGLGADYGYTF. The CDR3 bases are TGTGCCAGTGGGTTGGGGGCTGACTATGGCTACACCTTC.

The CDR3 DNA follows: TGTGCCAGCAGTGAAAGGACAGGGAGGGAGACCCAGTACTTC. Amino acid sequence: CASSERTGRETQYF. This chain connects TRBV2 to TRBJ2-5; 8 positions match TRBD1. Unmatched junction bases numbered 4, after V lost 2 bases and J lost 5 bases. There are 14 residues in the CDR3. Germline CDR1 reads SNHLY; CDR2 reads FYNNEI.

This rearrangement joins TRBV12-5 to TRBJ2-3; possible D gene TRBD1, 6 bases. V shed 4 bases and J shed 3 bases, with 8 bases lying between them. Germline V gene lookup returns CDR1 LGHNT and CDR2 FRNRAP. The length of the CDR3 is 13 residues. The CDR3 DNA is TGTGCTAGTGGTTACAGGGAAACAGATACGCAGTATTTT. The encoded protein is CASGYRETDTQYF.

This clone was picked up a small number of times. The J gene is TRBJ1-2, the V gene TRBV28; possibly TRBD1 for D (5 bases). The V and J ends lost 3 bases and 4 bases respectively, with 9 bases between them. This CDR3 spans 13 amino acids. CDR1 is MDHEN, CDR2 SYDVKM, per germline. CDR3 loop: CASSFRGGYGYTF. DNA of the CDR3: TGTGCCAGCAGTTTTAGGGGCGGCTATGGCTACACCTTC.

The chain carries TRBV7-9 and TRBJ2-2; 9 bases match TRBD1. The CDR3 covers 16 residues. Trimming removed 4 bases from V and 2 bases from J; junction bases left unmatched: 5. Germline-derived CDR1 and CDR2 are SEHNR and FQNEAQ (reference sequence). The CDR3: CASSWGQGINTGELFF. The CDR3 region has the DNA TGTGCCAGCAGCTGGGGACAGGGAATAAACACCGGGGAGCTGTTTTTT.

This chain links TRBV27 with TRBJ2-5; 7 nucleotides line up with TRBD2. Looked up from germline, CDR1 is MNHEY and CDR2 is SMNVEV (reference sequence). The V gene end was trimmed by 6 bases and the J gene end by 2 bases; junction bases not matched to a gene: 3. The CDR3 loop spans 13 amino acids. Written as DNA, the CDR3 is TGTGCCAGCAGGGGGACTACACAAGAGACCCAGTACTTC. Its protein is CASRGTTQETQYF.

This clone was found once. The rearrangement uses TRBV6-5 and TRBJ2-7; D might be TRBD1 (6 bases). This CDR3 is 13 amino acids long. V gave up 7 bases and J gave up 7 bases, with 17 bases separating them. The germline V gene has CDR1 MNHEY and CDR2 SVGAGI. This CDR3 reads CASTLEPRGEQYF. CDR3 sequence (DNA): TGTGCCAGCACCCTCGAACCGAGGGGGGAGCAGTACTTC.

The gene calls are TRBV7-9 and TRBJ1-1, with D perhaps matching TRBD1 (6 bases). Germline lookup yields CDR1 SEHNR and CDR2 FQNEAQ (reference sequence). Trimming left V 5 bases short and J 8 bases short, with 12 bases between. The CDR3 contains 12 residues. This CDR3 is CASSNLQGEAFF. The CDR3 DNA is TGTGCCAGCAGCAACCTACAGGGAGAAGCTTTCTTT. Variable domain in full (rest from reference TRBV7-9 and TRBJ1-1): DTGVSQNPRHKITKRGQNVTFRCDPISEHNRLYWYRQTLGQGPEFLTYFQNEAQLEKSRLLSDRFSAERPKGSFSTLEIQRTEQGDSAMYLCASSNLQGEAFFGQGTRLTVV.

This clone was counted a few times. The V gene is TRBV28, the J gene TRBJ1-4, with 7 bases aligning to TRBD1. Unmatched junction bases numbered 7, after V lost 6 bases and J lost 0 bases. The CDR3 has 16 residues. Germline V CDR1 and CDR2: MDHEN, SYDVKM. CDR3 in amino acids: CASSRTGATTNEKLFF. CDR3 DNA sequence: TGTGCCAGCAGCCGAACAGGGGCAACAACTAATGAAAAACTGTTTTTT.

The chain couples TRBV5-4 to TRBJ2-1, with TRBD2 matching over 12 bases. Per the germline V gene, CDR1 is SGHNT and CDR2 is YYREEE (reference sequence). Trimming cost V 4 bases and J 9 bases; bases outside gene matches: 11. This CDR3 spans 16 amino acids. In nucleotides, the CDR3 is TGTGCCAGCAGCCTCCGCAAACTAGCGGGGGGCGTTGAGCAGTTCTTC. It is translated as CASSLRKLAGGVEQFF.

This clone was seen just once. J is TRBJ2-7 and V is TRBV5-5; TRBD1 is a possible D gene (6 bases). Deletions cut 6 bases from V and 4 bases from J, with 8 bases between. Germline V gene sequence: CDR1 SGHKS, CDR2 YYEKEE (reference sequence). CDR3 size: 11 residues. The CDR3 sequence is CASKTGYEQYF. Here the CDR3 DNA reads TGTGCCAGCAAAACAGGGTACGAGCAGTACTTC.

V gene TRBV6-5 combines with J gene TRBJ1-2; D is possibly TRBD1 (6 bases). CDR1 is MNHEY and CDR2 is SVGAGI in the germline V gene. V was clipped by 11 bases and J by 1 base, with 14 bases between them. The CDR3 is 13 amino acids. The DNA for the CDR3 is TGTGCCGCGGGGGCAGCTTATAACTATGGCTACACCTTC. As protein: CAAGAAYNYGYTF.

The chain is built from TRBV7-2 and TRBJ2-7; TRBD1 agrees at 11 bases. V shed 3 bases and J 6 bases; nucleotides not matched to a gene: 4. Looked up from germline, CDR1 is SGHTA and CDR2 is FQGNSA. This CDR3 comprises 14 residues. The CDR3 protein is CASSLGTGGSEQYF. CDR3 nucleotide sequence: TGTGCCAGCAGCTTGGGGACAGGGGGATCCGAGCAGTACTTC.

The CDR3 DNA is TGTGCCAGCAGTGCAGGGGACCGGAACTATGGCTACACCTTC. The encoded protein is CASSAGDRNYGYTF. The genes are TRBV6-6 and TRBJ1-2; D might be TRBD1 (6 bases). The CDR3 runs 14 residues. CDR1 is MNHNY and CDR2 is SVGAGI in the germline V gene (reference sequence). Trimming left V 5 bases short and J 2 bases short, with 12 bases between.

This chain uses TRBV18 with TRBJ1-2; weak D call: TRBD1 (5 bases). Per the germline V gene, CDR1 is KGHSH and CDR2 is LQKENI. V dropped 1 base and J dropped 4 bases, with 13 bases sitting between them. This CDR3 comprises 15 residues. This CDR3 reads CASSPRPAGGYGYTF. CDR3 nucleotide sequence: TGTGCCAGCTCACCACGCCCAGCGGGGGGCTATGGCTACACCTTC.

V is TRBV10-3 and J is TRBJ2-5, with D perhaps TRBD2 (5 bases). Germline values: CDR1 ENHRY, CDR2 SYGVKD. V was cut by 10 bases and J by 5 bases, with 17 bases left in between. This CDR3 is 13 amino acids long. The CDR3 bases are TGTGCCACCGTAGCGTGGCGAGGGGAGACCCAGTACTTC. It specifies CATVAWRGETQYF.

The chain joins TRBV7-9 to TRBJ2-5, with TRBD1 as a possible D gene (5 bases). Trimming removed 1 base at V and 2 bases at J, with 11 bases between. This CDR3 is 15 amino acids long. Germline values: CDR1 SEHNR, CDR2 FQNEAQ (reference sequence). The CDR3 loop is CASSLEGLAQETQYF. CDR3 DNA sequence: TGTGCCAGCAGCTTAGAGGGGTTAGCTCAAGAGACCCAGTACTTC.

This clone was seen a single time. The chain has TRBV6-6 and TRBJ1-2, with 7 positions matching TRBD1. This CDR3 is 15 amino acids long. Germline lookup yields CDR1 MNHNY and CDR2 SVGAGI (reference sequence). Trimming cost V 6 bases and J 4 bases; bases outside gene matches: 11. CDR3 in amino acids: CASSARTGGPYGYTF. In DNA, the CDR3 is TGTGCCAGCAGCGCTCGGACAGGCGGCCCCTATGGCTACACCTTC.